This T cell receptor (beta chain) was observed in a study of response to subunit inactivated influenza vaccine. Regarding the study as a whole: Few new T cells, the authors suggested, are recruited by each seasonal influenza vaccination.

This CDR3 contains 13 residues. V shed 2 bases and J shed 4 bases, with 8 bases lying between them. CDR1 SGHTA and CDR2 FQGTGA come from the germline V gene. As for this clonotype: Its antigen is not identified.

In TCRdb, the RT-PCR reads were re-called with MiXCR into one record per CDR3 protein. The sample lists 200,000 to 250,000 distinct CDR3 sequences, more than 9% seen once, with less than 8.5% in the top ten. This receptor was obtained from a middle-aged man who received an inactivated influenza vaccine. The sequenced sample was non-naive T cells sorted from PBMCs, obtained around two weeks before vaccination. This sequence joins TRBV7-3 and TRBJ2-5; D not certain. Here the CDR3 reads CASSLWGLETQYF. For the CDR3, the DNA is TGTGCCAGCAGCTTATGGGGATTAGAGACCCAGTACTTC.